This entry lists 27 T cell receptor beta chains sequenced from one sample in a study of cytomegalovirus exposure and HLA in healthy donors. PCR used 60 Vbeta primers and 13 Jbeta primers. Produced via immunoSEQ multiplex PCR; TCRdb's table is partial and in-frame only. The sample lists 150,000 to 200,000 clones, 78% occurring once. Sequencing input: PBMCs. These TCRs come from a woman in her thirties or forties in good health and CMV-seronegative.

The CDR3, as DNA: TGCAGCGTTGTGGCTTACGAGCAGTACTTC. It specifies CSVVAYEQYF. The chain combines TRBV29-1 with TRBJ2-7; D call uncertain. V was cut by 4 bases and J by 4 bases, with 5 bases left in between. This CDR3 spans 10 amino acids. CDR1 SQVTM and CDR2 ANQGSEA come from the germline V gene.

The chain combines TRBV9 with TRBJ2-3; 7 bases align to TRBD2. The germline V gene encodes CDR1 SGDLS and CDR2 YYNGEE. This CDR3 has 15 residues. Losses at the gene ends were 0 bases for V and 2 bases for J; bases not matched to a gene: 3. The CDR3 coding sequence is TGTGCCAGCAGCGTAGGCGGGGGAAACACAGATACGCAGTATTTT. This translates into CASSVGGGNTDTQYF.

The V and J genes are TRBV5-1 and TRBJ1-2; 8 bases agree with TRBD1. The germline gives CDR1 SGHRS, CDR2 YFSETQ. Germline trimming cut 4 bases from V and 6 bases from J; bases unmatched to any gene: 5. The CDR3 is made up of 13 amino acids. CDR3 region: CASSPDRVDGYTF. CDR3 nucleotides: TGCGCCAGCAGCCCGGACAGGGTGGATGGCTACACCTTC.

CDR3 coding DNA: TGTGCCAGCACCCTAGGAGGGACAGGAGGTAGTGAGCAGTTCTTC. Its translation: CASTLGGTGGSEQFF. The chain recombines TRBV28 with TRBJ2-1, with 8 bases fitting TRBD1. Germline values: CDR1 MDHEN, CDR2 SYDVKM. Germline trimming cut 7 bases from V and 9 bases from J; bases unmatched to any gene: 14. This CDR3 region has 15 residues.

This rearrangement joins TRBV4-1 to TRBJ1-1; D perhaps matches TRBD1 (5 bases). In germline, CDR1 is MGHRA, CDR2 YSYEKL. This CDR3 region has 16 residues. Deletions cut 3 bases from V and 3 bases from J, with 17 bases between. The CDR3 DNA reads as TGCGCCAGCAGCCATGGAAGGGGAGGGAGGGACACTGAAGCTTTCTTT. The encoded protein is CASSHGRGGRDTEAFF.

The chain combines TRBV7-9 with TRBJ1-4, with 9 bases matching TRBD1. The length of the CDR3 is 16 residues. Trimming removed 4 bases from V and 6 bases from J; junction bases left unmatched: 9. Germline loops: CDR1 SEHNR, CDR2 FQNEAQ (reference sequence). This CDR3 reads CASSSRDRDGDEKLFF. The CDR3 DNA is TGTGCCAGCAGCTCCCGGGACAGGGACGGGGATGAAAAACTGTTTTTT.

This clone was observed a few times. This CDR3 reads CASSEVSRYEQYF. Written as DNA, the CDR3 is TGTGCCAGCAGTGAGGTTAGCCGTTACGAGCAGTACTTC. V usage is TRBV6-1 and J usage is TRBJ2-7; no definite D call. V was trimmed by 3 bases and J by 4 bases, leaving 10 bases between them. CDR1 and CDR2 (germline): MNHNS, SASEGT. The CDR3 spans 13 residues.

The J gene is TRBJ1-4, the V gene TRBV6-5; 7 nucleotides align to TRBD1. V dropped 0 bases and J dropped 5; count of bases not matched to a gene: 6. From germline, CDR1 is MNHEY and CDR2 SVGAGI. This CDR3 region has 16 residues. The CDR3 is CASSYSTGTVNEKLFF. In DNA, the CDR3 is TGTGCCAGCAGTTACTCAACCGGGACAGTCAATGAAAAACTGTTTTTT.

The chain carries TRBV11-2 and TRBJ2-6, with D possibly TRBD2 on 5 matching bases. Germline V CDR1 and CDR2: SGHAT, FQNNGV. Trimming removed 5 bases from V and 1 base from J, with 12 bases in between. The CDR3 runs 16 residues. CDR3 amino acids: CASSPGLPSGANVLTF. The CDR3 DNA follows: TGTGCCAGCAGCCCCGGACTGCCTTCTGGGGCCAACGTCCTGACTTTC.

The chain recombines TRBV28 with TRBJ1-5, with 11 bases lining up with TRBD1. Trimming cost V 7 bases and J 1 base; bases outside gene matches: 12. The germline V gene has CDR1 MDHEN and CDR2 SYDVKM. The CDR3 sequence is 18 residues long. CDR3 nucleotides: TGTGCCAGCATTCGTGGCGGGACAGGGGGTTTGAGCAATCAGCCCCAGCATTTT. This sequence encodes CASIRGGTGGLSNQPQHF.

The rearrangement uses TRBV5-1 and TRBJ1-1; 7 bases match TRBD1. Germline V gene sequence: CDR1 SGHRS, CDR2 YFSETQ. The CDR3 consists of 15 residues. With 1 base clipped from V and 1 base from J, the junction kept 4 bases outside the gene matches. CDR3 sequence reads: CASSLFEGANTEAFF. The DNA for the CDR3 is TGCGCCAGCAGCTTGTTTGAGGGGGCGAACACTGAAGCTTTCTTT.

J is TRBJ1-2 and V is TRBV28; the D gene is possibly TRBD1 (6 bases). V dropped 6 bases and J dropped 2 bases, with 13 bases sitting between them. Germline CDR1 and CDR2: MDHEN and SYDVKM. The CDR3 extends over 14 amino acids. This CDR3 is CASRIQTGNYGYTF. The CDR3 bases are TGTGCCAGCAGAATACAAACAGGGAACTATGGCTACACCTTC.

This chain uses TRBV5-1 with TRBJ2-3; 9 bases line up with TRBD1. Germline V gene data show CDR1 as SGHRS and CDR2 as YFSETQ. The junction had 10 bases not matched to a gene; V was cut back by 4 bases and J by 1 base. The CDR3 totals 17 residues. The CDR3 protein is CASSKPRDREGTDTQYF. CDR3 DNA sequence: TGCGCCAGCAGCAAACCCCGGGACAGGGAAGGCACAGATACGCAGTATTTT.

This clone was detected only once. The chain uses TRBV9 and TRBJ2-7; TRBD1 aligns across 8 bases. The junction had 9 bases not matched to a gene; V was cut back by 2 bases and J by 5 bases. The CDR3 totals 15 residues. Germline V gene sequence: CDR1 SGDLS, CDR2 YYNGEE. The CDR3 region is CASSVTTGVVHEQYF. CDR3 in DNA: TGTGCCAGCAGCGTGACGACAGGGGTTGTCCACGAGCAGTACTTC.

The J gene is TRBJ1-6, the V gene TRBV6-1; the D gene is possibly TRBD1 (5 bases). The germline V and J ends were trimmed by 6 bases and 5 bases, with 11 bases remaining between them. CDR3 size: 14 residues. Germline CDR1 and CDR2: MNHNS and SASEGT. This chain's CDR3 is CASSHDSNNSPLHF. DNA of the CDR3: TGTGCCAGCAGCCACGACAGCAATAATTCACCCCTCCACTTT.

The chain has TRBV28 and TRBJ1-3; 7 bases fit TRBD1. The CDR3 is 15 amino acids. The V segment lost 5 bases and the J segment 2 bases; nucleotides outside the gene matches: 6. Germline V gives CDR1 MDHEN, CDR2 SYDVKM. CDR3 nucleotides: TGTGCCAGCAGTACCCTGACAGGGCCTGGAAACACCATATATTTT. Amino acid sequence: CASSTLTGPGNTIYF.

The V and J genes are TRBV6-1 and TRBJ2-5; TRBD2 agrees at 9 bases. Germline CDR1 MNHNS, CDR2 SASEGT. V lost 0 bases, J lost 4 bases, and 12 bases stayed unmatched. The CDR3 has 18 residues. CDR3 in DNA: TGTGCCAGCAGTGAAGCTAGCGGGGGCGCTTTAAAACTAGAGACCCAGTACTTC. It codes for CASSEASGGALKLETQYF.

The V call is TRBV29-1, the J call TRBJ2-1; 8 bases are shared with TRBD2. From germline, CDR1 is SQVTM and CDR2 ANQGSEA. The CDR3 totals 13 residues. With V trimmed by 6 bases and J by 9 bases, 10 bases remained unmatched. The CDR3 spells CSVTGGAFAEQFF. CDR3 coding DNA: TGCAGCGTGACCGGGGGGGCCTTTGCTGAGCAGTTCTTC.

The rearrangement links TRBV10-1 to TRBJ1-6; weak D call: TRBD1 (5 bases). The CDR3 totals 14 residues. Trimming left V 4 bases short and J 7 bases short, with 11 bases between. Germline CDR1 WNHNN, CDR2 SYGVQD (reference sequence). The CDR3 is CASSAGRANSPLHF. The DNA of the CDR3 is TGCGCCAGCAGTGCGGGCAGGGCAAATTCACCCCTCCACTTT.

This clone has only one observation. Here the CDR3 reads CASSEYRDYGYTF. The CDR3 DNA sequence: TGTGCCAGCAGTGAATACCGGGACTATGGCTACACCTTC. The chain has TRBV2 and TRBJ1-2; D is unresolved. CDR1 SNHLY and CDR2 FYNNEI come from the germline V gene. V was pared by 2 bases and J by 3 bases, with 7 bases between. The CDR3 has 13 amino acids.

The rearrangement links TRBV28 to TRBJ1-2; possibly TRBD1 for D (5 bases). This CDR3 region has 15 residues. CDR1 is MDHEN, CDR2 SYDVKM, per germline. V dropped 5 bases and J dropped 6 bases, with 19 bases sitting between them. As DNA, the CDR3 is TGTGCCAGCAGTGCAAAATTAGGCTGGGGGGATGGCTACACCTTC. It specifies CASSAKLGWGDGYTF.

The rearrangement links TRBV6-5 to TRBJ1-5; 9 nucleotides match TRBD1. V gave up 8 bases and J gave up 5 bases; unmatched junction bases: 1. Germline loops: CDR1 MNHEY, CDR2 SVGAGI. This CDR3 spans 12 amino acids. The CDR3 reads CASRQGDQPQHF. The CDR3 DNA sequence: TGTGCCAGCCGACAGGGGGATCAGCCCCAGCATTTT.

This chain links TRBV27 with TRBJ2-5; D is ambiguous. CDR3 length equals 13 residues. Germline V CDR1 and CDR2: MNHEY, SMNVEV (reference sequence). V was shortened by 3 bases and J by 3 bases, with 8 bases between the two germline ends. DNA of the CDR3: TGTGCCAGCAGTTTTCGCCCAGAAGAGACCCAGTACTTC. Amino acid sequence: CASSFRPEETQYF.

This chain links TRBV28 with TRBJ1-3; D is unresolved. The CDR3 has 11 residues. V lost 7 bases to trimming and J lost 8 bases, with 9 bases between them. The germline gives CDR1 MDHEN, CDR2 SYDVKM. CDR3 loop: CASTRLHTIYF. The CDR3 DNA sequence: TGTGCCAGCACCAGGCTGCACACCATATATTTT.

This clone was seen once. This CDR3 is also generated by other DNA sequences in the sample. The J gene is TRBJ2-3, the V gene TRBV6-5; TRBD1 matches at 9 bases. Trimming at V came to 6 bases and at J to 1 base, leaving 5 bases not matched to a gene. The germline V gene has CDR1 MNHEY and CDR2 SVGAGI. This CDR3 is 15 amino acids long. The CDR3 DNA is TGTGCCAGCAGCCTACAGGGGGCTGGCACAGATACGCAGTATTTT. Translated: CASSLQGAGTDTQYF.

This clone occurred a few times. The rearrangement links TRBV5-1 to TRBJ2-7, with 9 bases identical to TRBD1. There are 14 residues in the CDR3. Trimming at V came to 5 bases and at J to 4 bases, leaving 7 bases not matched to a gene. CDR1 and CDR2 (germline): SGHRS, YFSETQ. The CDR3 region is CASRFGTGSYEQYF. DNA of the CDR3: TGCGCCAGCAGGTTCGGGACAGGGTCGTACGAGCAGTACTTC.

With regard to this clone: Other DNA sequences from this sample encode an identical CDR3 as well. The chain is built from TRBV27 and TRBJ1-5; TRBD1 is a possible D gene (5 bases). Looked up from germline, CDR1 is MNHEY and CDR2 is SMNVEV (reference sequence). This CDR3 comprises 15 residues. V dropped 2 bases and J dropped 7 bases, with 15 bases sitting between them. The CDR3 loop reads CASSLVGQGGQPQHF. The CDR3 coding sequence is TGTGCCAGCAGTTTAGTAGGTCAGGGCGGCCAGCCCCAGCATTTT.